The 26 T cell receptor beta chains given below trace back to one sample, sequenced in a study of regulatory and conventional T cells in RAG deficiency (dated by TCRdb to about 2017). Library preparation used the immunoSEQ multiplex PCR assay. TCRdb holds this immuneACCESS table with in-frame rearrangements only. Some clones are missing; in checked studies, unresolved V genes explain under half, and the rest has no known cause. This sample gives around 37,000 clones in total; about 89% of them show up just once. Around 13% of the sample belongs to the ten largest clones. These data are also associated with another study on regulatory T cells. That second report states: The multiplex PCR used 52 forward TRBV primers and 13 reverse TRBJ primers, with assay-based and computational corrections for amplification bias.

The sequenced material came from CD8+ T cells sorted from blood. Receptors were obtained from a human donor in good health.

With regard to this clone: A junction end diverges from the germline sequence, so it may reflect a read error. The rearrangement joins TRBV7-7 to TRBJ2-1, with 9 nucleotides matching TRBD2. Germline values: CDR1 SSHAT, CDR2 FNYEAQ (reference sequence). The CDR3 extends over 18 amino acids. CDR3 loop: CASSLGYGGRGGLNEQFF. CDR3 in DNA: TGTGCTAGCAGCTTGGGCTATGGAGGGCGGGGGGGCCTAAATGAGCAGTTCTTC.

This chain joins TRBV11-2 and TRBJ2-3; D not certain. V dropped 5 bases and J dropped 2 bases, with 11 bases sitting between them. CDR3 size: 14 residues. Germline loops: CDR1 SGHAT, CDR2 FQNNGV. As DNA, the CDR3 is TGTGCCAGCAGCACAGCCACTACCACAGATACGCAGTATTTT. Its protein product is CASSTATTTDTQYF.

This clone has just a few counts. This chain joins TRBV5-4 and TRBJ1-1; a possible D gene is TRBD1 (6 bases). Germline loops: CDR1 SGHNT, CDR2 YYREEE (reference sequence). Trimming removed 1 base at V and 5 bases at J, with 12 bases between. The CDR3 is made up of 14 amino acids. The DNA of the CDR3 is TGTGCCAGCAGCTTGCCAGGGGAAATGACTGAAGCTTTCTTT. Protein: CASSLPGEMTEAFF.

J is TRBJ2-5 and V is TRBV7-9, with no clear D. Germline-derived CDR1 and CDR2 are SEHNR and FQNEAQ (reference sequence). Trimming removed 5 bases at V and 4 bases at J, with 5 bases between. This CDR3 region has 11 residues. The CDR3 sequence: CASSPRETQYF. In DNA, the CDR3 is TGTGCCAGCAGCCCTCGAGAGACCCAGTACTTC. Full variable domain (missing parts from reference TRBV7-9 and TRBJ2-5): DTGVSQNPRHKITKRGQNVTFRCDPISEHNRLYWYRQTLGQGPEFLTYFQNEAQLEKSRLLSDRFSAERPKGSFSTLEIQRTEQGDSAMYLCASSPRETQYFGPGTRLLVL.

The V gene is TRBV6-1, the J gene TRBJ2-4; 7 bases agree with TRBD1. This CDR3 is built from 17 residues. Trimming cost V 0 bases and J 0 bases; bases outside gene matches: 5. The germline gives CDR1 MNHNS, CDR2 SASEGT. Here the CDR3 DNA reads TGTGCCAGCAGTGAAGCTTGGGGACAGATAGCCAAAAACATTCAGTACTTC. Translation gives CASSEAWGQIAKNIQYF.

J is TRBJ2-1 and V is TRBV6-1; tentatively, D is TRBD1 or TRBD2 (5 bases each). This CDR3 has 14 residues. Germline lookup yields CDR1 MNHNS and CDR2 SASEGT. The V and J ends lost 11 bases and 0 bases respectively, with 14 bases between them. Here the CDR3 DNA reads TGTGCCGGGGGTGGGTGGGGCTCCTACAATGAGCAGTTCTTC. Its translation: CAGGGWGSYNEQFF.

The V and J genes are TRBV5-1 and TRBJ2-5, with TRBD1 as a possible D gene (8 bases). The DNA end favors TRBJ2-7, so the J call may be wrong. This CDR3 comprises 15 residues. The germline CDR1 and CDR2 sequences are SGHRS and YFSETQ. The CDR3 loop is CASSLPGQGGNEQYF. CDR3 in DNA: TGCGCCAGCAGCCTACCTGGACAGGGAGGGAACGAGCAGTACTTC.

The chain combines TRBV4-1 with TRBJ1-1; D uncertain. This CDR3 contains 14 residues. Trimming shortened V by 3 bases and J by 1 base, and 9 bases separated the two germline ends. The germline CDR1 and CDR2 sequences are MGHRA and YSYEKL. The CDR3 spells CASSHPGENTEAFF. The CDR3 DNA reads TGCGCCAGCAGCCATCCAGGTGAGAACACTGAAGCTTTCTTT.

V is TRBV5-1 and J is TRBJ2-7; D is possibly TRBD2 (5 bases). Germline loops: CDR1 SGHRS, CDR2 YFSETQ. This CDR3 region has 15 residues. V gave up 2 bases and J gave up 3 bases, with 15 bases separating them. CDR3 sequence reads: CASSFRTQKGYEQYF. CDR3 nucleotide sequence: TGCGCCAGCAGCTTCCGGACTCAAAAGGGCTACGAGCAGTACTTC.

The chain has TRBV9 and TRBJ1-4; D gene unclear. CDR1 is SGDLS, CDR2 YYNGEE, per germline. V dropped 3 bases and J dropped 0 bases, with 9 bases sitting between them. The CDR3 has 15 amino acids. CDR3 coding DNA: TGTGCCAGCAGCGCGCAGACATCAACTAATGAAAAACTGTTTTTT. It translates to CASSAQTSTNEKLFF.

This chain uses TRBV9 with TRBJ1-1; no clear D. CDR1 and CDR2 from the germline V gene are SGDLS and YYNGEE. The CDR3 consists of 14 residues. V lost 0 bases to trimming and J lost 1 base, with 7 bases between them. The CDR3 nucleotides read TGTGCCAGCAGCGTAGAACCAAAGAACACTGAAGCTTTCTTT. Amino acid sequence: CASSVEPKNTEAFF.

V gene TRBV9 combines with J gene TRBJ2-3, with unresolved D. Trimming took off 1 base at V and 0 bases at J, with 9 bases between the two ends. The germline V gene has CDR1 SGDLS and CDR2 YYNGEE. The CDR3 is 15 residues long. The CDR3, as DNA: TGTGCCAGCAGCGTATTGTTCACGAGCACAGATACGCAGTATTTT. It specifies CASSVLFTSTDTQYF. The full variable domain, completed using reference TRBV9 and TRBJ2-3, is DSGVTQTPKHLITATGQRVTLRCSPRSGDLSVYWYQQSLDQGLQFLIQYYNGEERAKGNILERFSAQQFPDLHSELNLSSLELGDSALYFCASSVLFTSTDTQYFGPGTRLTVL.

About this clone itself: Compared with germline, one end of the junction differs, possibly owing to a read error. The chain uses TRBV19 and TRBJ2-1; 9 nucleotides match TRBD2. Germline V gene sequence: CDR1 LNHDA, CDR2 SQIVND (reference sequence). The CDR3 runs to 14 residues. Here the CDR3 DNA reads TGTGCCAGCATTAGCGGGGGAGCCTACAATGAGCAGCTCTTC. Its translation is CASISGGAYNEQLF.

This clone has a single count. The chain links TRBV27 to TRBJ2-5, with a weak D call TRBD1 (6 bases). The J call is in doubt because the DNA end fits TRBJ2-7 better. CDR1 is MNHEY, CDR2 SMNVEV, per germline (reference sequence). The CDR3 is 13 residues long. CDR3 DNA: TGTGCCAGCAGTACTAAGAACAGGGTCGAGCAGTACTTC. This codes for CASSTKNRVEQYF.

V gene TRBV6-1 combines with J gene TRBJ2-7; tentative D call: TRBD1 (6 bases). The CDR3 runs 13 residues. V gave up 5 bases and J gave up 5 bases, with 13 bases separating them. CDR1 is MNHNS and CDR2 is SASEGT in the germline V gene. The chain's CDR3 is CASSSTGTNEQYF. Written as DNA, the CDR3 is TGTGCCAGCAGTTCCACCGGGACAAACGAGCAGTACTTC.

A word on this clone: Other DNA sequences in this sample translate to the same CDR3. V usage is TRBV4-1 and J usage is TRBJ2-7; D gene ambiguous. Germline V lookup: CDR1 MGHRA, CDR2 YSYEKL. V was cut by 0 bases and J by 1 base, with 10 bases left in between. The CDR3 is 15 residues long. In nucleotides, the CDR3 is TGCGCCAGCAGCCAAGATAAGGAGTTTTCCTACGAGCAGTACTTC. It yields the protein CASSQDKEFSYEQYF.

The rearrangement joins TRBV7-3 to TRBJ2-6, with a weak D call TRBD1 (6 bases). The CDR3 sequence is 15 residues long. From germline, CDR1 is SGHTA and CDR2 FQGTGA. V was shortened by 2 bases and J by 2 bases, with 7 bases between the two germline ends. CDR3: CASSLGQTGANVLTF. CDR3 in DNA: TGTGCCAGCAGCTTAGGACAGACTGGGGCCAACGTCCTGACTTTC.

The gene calls are TRBV14 and TRBJ1-2; maybe TRBD1 (5 bases). The CDR3 has 15 residues. From germline, CDR1 is SGHDN and CDR2 FVKESK. The germline V and J ends were trimmed by 0 bases and 5 bases, with 13 bases remaining between them. CDR3 protein: CASSQERGRRYGYTF. CDR3 bases: TGTGCCAGCAGCCAAGAGAGGGGCCGTAGGTATGGCTACACCTTC.

The chain joins TRBV30 to TRBJ1-5; weak D call: TRBD1 (6 bases). Trimming removed 3 bases from V and 5 bases from J, with 11 bases in between. Germline assignment: CDR1 GTSNPN and CDR2 SVGIG (reference sequence). The CDR3 runs to 13 residues. The CDR3 loop reads CAWSKGGDQPQHF. CDR3 coding DNA: TGTGCCTGGAGCAAGGGGGGGGATCAGCCCCAGCATTTT.

The chain has TRBV6-6 and TRBJ2-1; D may match TRBD1 or TRBD2 (5 bases each). The CDR3 runs 12 residues. V shed 5 bases and J shed 7 bases, with 9 bases lying between them. The germline CDR1 and CDR2 sequences are MNHNY and SVGAGI (reference sequence). The CDR3 nucleotides read TGTGCCAGCAGTCCCAGGGAGAATGAGCAGTTCTTC. It specifies CASSPRENEQFF.

This chain links TRBV27 with TRBJ1-2, with 8 nucleotides matching TRBD1. The CDR3 runs to 15 residues. The V segment lost 5 bases and the J segment 6 bases; nucleotides outside the gene matches: 11. Germline V gives CDR1 MNHEY, CDR2 SMNVEV (reference sequence). The CDR3 DNA follows: TGTGCCAGCAGTCCCATCCTCAGGGGGCTGAATGGCTACACCTTC. The encoded protein is CASSPILRGLNGYTF.

This chain links TRBV2 with TRBJ1-1; the D is unclear. V was trimmed by 7 bases and J by 2 bases, leaving 11 bases between them. CDR1 SNHLY and CDR2 FYNNEI come from the germline V gene. CDR3 length: 13 amino acids. The CDR3 protein is CASTRLGNTEAFF. CDR3 DNA sequence: TGTGCCAGCACCCGACTGGGAAACACTGAAGCTTTCTTT.

Details on this clone: The DNA is left out, because the CDR3 cannot be placed on it with certainty; the CDR3 is given as TCRdb lists it. V gene TRBV21-1 combines with J gene TRBJ2-2; TRBD1, the table's D call, lacks a check against the DNA. TRBV21-1 is tagged as a pseudogene. Including both end residues, the CDR3 is 18 amino acids long. CDR3 sequence reads: CASMKVGQGASSSGELFF.

The chain links TRBV6-1 to TRBJ1-2, with D maybe TRBD1 (6 bases). The V end lost 6 bases, the J end lost 4 bases, and 18 bases lay between the germline ends. The V gene's germline CDR1 is MNHNS and CDR2 SASEGT. There are 15 residues in the CDR3. The CDR3 sequence: CASSYGGRGGYGYTF. CDR3 bases: TGTGCCAGCAGCTACGGTGGCAGGGGCGGCTATGGCTACACCTTC.

The chain is built from TRBV19 and TRBJ1-5; 9 nucleotides line up with TRBD1. Trimming cost V 5 bases and J 1 base; bases outside gene matches: 6. The CDR3 consists of 16 residues. From germline, CDR1 is LNHDA and CDR2 SQIVND (reference sequence). The CDR3 here is CASSPQDRGSNQPQHF. CDR3 nucleotides: TGTGCCAGTAGTCCCCAGGACAGGGGAAGCAATCAGCCCCAGCATTTT.

The CDR3 DNA reads as TGTGCCAGCAGTTTATCGGGGCAGGGGGCTTCCGAGCAGTACTTC. It yields the protein CASSLSGQGASEQYF. The chain combines TRBV27 with TRBJ2-7; the match to TRBD1 covers 8 bases. Germline V gene data show CDR1 as MNHEY and CDR2 as SMNVEV (reference sequence). This CDR3 spans 15 amino acids. The V segment lost 0 bases and the J segment 6 bases; nucleotides outside the gene matches: 7.